The entry below describes one TCR beta chain. As yet, its antigen is unknown. This entry comes from a study of T cells expressing NK-cell markers. Study-level information: Seven donors tested HCMV-seropositive and one tested seronegative among the eight sequenced. Points from the study as a whole: These clonotypes additionally ranked first within the CD3+CD56-NKG2C+ fraction of a few donors. In roughly six donors, dominant CD3+CD56+NKG2C+ clonotypes ranked among the top 10 CD8+ clonotypes.

The CDR3 is 20 amino acids. No DNA is given; TCRdb re-called the 5' RACE reads and lists each CDR3 protein once. The table lists 300,000 to 500,000 distinct CDR3 sequences. The receptor comes from a woman in her forties or fifties in good health. The chain employs TRBV21-1 and TRBJ2-7; TCRdb names TRBD1, which stays unverified in the absence of DNA. TRBV21-1 is noted as a pseudogene. The sequencing sample was made of blood T cells: a sorted CD56 or NKG2C T cell subset, CD4+ or CD8+ T cells, or bulk PBMC T cells (not recorded which). The CDR3 here is CASSKALFRVRDRGFYEQYF.